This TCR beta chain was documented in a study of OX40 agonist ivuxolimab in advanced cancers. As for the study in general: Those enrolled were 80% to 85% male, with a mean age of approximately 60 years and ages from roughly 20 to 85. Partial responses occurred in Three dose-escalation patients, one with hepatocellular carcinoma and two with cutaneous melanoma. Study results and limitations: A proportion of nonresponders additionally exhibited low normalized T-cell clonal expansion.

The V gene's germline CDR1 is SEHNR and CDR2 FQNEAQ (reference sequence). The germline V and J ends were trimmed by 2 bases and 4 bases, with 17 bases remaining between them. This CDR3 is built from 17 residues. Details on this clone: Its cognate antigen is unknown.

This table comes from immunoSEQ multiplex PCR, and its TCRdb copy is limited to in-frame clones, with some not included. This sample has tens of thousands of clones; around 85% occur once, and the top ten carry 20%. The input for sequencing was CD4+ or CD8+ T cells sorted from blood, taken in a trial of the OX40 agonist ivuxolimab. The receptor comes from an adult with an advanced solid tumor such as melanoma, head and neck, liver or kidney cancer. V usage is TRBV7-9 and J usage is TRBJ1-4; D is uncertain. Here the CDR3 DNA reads TGTGCCAGCAGCTTAACCATCGCTGAGGATTATAATGAAAAACTGTTTTTT. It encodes CASSLTIAEDYNEKLFF.